One and the same sample provided the 21 T cell receptor beta chains below, sequenced in a study of CD8+CD57+ T cells in acquired aplastic anemia. Sequencing was done on patients that had shown CD8+CD57+ cell expansion by flow cytometry. The study profiled TCR beta VDJ and CDR3 using genomic DNA as template. TCRdb re-derived calls from the reads in MiXCR, one entry per CDR3 protein. The data contain approximately 80,000 distinct CDR3 sequences, less than 85% of them singletons. Sequences were obtained from sorted CD4+, CD8+, or CD8+CD57+ T cells (not recorded which) from PBMCs. These receptors were collected from a human donor with aplastic anemia.

V usage is TRBV19 and J usage is TRBJ1-1; maybe TRBD1 (5 bases). The V end lost 5 bases, the J end lost 4 bases, and 17 bases lay between the germline ends. The germline V gene has CDR1 LNHDA and CDR2 SQIVND (reference sequence). CDR3 length equals 15 residues. The CDR3 DNA reads as TGTGCCAGTAGTCGACTTAAGGACATGAGCACTGAAGCTTTCTTT. Its protein product is CASSRLKDMSTEAFF. Based on the CDR3 plus reference TRBV19 and TRBJ1-1, the full variable domain is DGGITQSPKYLFRKEGQNVTLSCEQNLNHDAMYWYRQDPGQGLRLIYYSQIVNDFQKGDIAEGYSVSREKKESFPLTVTSAQKNPTAFYLCASSRLKDMSTEAFFGQGTRLTVV.

This sequence joins TRBV29-1 and TRBJ1-2, with TRBD1 as a possible D gene (5 bases). Germline CDR1 SQVTM, CDR2 ANQGSEA. This CDR3 spans 12 amino acids. V was trimmed by 6 bases and J by 5 bases, leaving 13 bases between them. The CDR3 sequence is CSVDQGWYGYTF. CDR3 in DNA: TGCAGCGTCGACCAGGGATGGTATGGCTACACCTTC.

This rearrangement joins TRBV20-1 to TRBJ2-3; D might be TRBD2 (5 bases). Germline V CDR1 and CDR2: DFQATT, SNEGSKA (reference sequence). The CDR3 covers 14 residues. V was shortened by 3 bases and J by 1 base, with 11 bases between the two germline ends. The CDR3 DNA reads as TGCAGTGCTAGGGAGGTAGTGGGCACAGATACGCAGTATTTT. Translated: CSAREVVGTDTQYF.

The chain links TRBV24-1 to TRBJ1-2; D gene unclear. Trimming cost V 3 bases and J 7 bases, with 5 bases left between them. The CDR3 is 11 residues long. Germline CDR1 is KGHDR and CDR2 is SFDVKD. CDR3 loop: CATSDISGYTF. The CDR3 region has the DNA TGTGCCACCAGTGATATCTCTGGCTACACCTTC.

This chain links TRBV4-2 with TRBJ2-3; 8 bases map to TRBD1. The CDR3 is 19 residues long. Germline CDR1 LGHNA, CDR2 YNFKEQ. With V trimmed by 4 bases and J by 2 bases, 17 bases remained unmatched. The CDR3 here is CASSPGVTTGQDTTDTQYF. The CDR3 DNA follows: TGTGCCAGCAGCCCCGGCGTGACGACGGGACAGGACACCACAGATACGCAGTATTTT.

The chain uses TRBV2 and TRBJ1-2, with no clear D. CDR1 is SNHLY and CDR2 is FYNNEI in the germline V gene. Trimming took 5 bases from V and 3 from J, leaving 13 bases between them. CDR3 length: 14 residues. CDR3 in DNA: TGTGCCAGCAGTCGTCAGGAGAGCTACTATGGCTACACCTTC. Its protein product is CASSRQESYYGYTF.

This chain links TRBV4-2 with TRBJ2-7; D gene ambiguous. This CDR3 comprises 15 residues. Per germline, CDR1 LGHNA and CDR2 YNFKEQ. Trimming left V 1 base short and J 3 bases short, with 13 bases between. As DNA, the CDR3 is TGTGCCAGCAGCCAAGGAGGATCGACCCTCTACGAGCAGTACTTC. Protein sequence: CASSQGGSTLYEQYF.

The chain carries TRBV20-1 and TRBJ1-3, with 7 bases matching TRBD1. Germline assignment: CDR1 DFQATT and CDR2 SNEGSKA (reference sequence). The CDR3 covers 13 residues. V gave up 5 bases and J gave up 4 bases; unmatched junction bases: 5. In DNA, the CDR3 is TGCAGTGCTCACACAGGGGTCGGAAACACCATATATTTT. Translation: CSAHTGVGNTIYF.

The genes are TRBV19 and TRBJ1-5; 8 nucleotides agree with TRBD1. From germline, CDR1 is LNHDA and CDR2 SQIVND (reference sequence). The trim removed 4 bases at V and 5 bases at J, leaving 7 bases unmatched. There are 15 residues in the CDR3. For the CDR3, the DNA is TGTGCCAGTAGTACCCAGGGGGCAGGGTATCAGCCCCAGCATTTT. It specifies CASSTQGAGYQPQHF. Complete variable domain (other parts from reference TRBV19 and TRBJ1-5): DGGITQSPKYLFRKEGQNVTLSCEQNLNHDAMYWYRQDPGQGLRLIYYSQIVNDFQKGDIAEGYSVSREKKESFPLTVTSAQKNPTAFYLCASSTQGAGYQPQHFGDGTRLSIL.

The chain has TRBV2 and TRBJ2-7; TRBD1 might be the D (6 bases). The CDR3 loop spans 13 amino acids. Trimming shortened V by 6 bases and J by 5 bases, and 14 bases separated the two germline ends. Germline CDR1 is SNHLY and CDR2 is FYNNEI. The CDR3 bases are TGTGCCAGCAGCTATCGTACAGGGAACGAGCAGTACTTC. It specifies CASSYRTGNEQYF.

The rearrangement links TRBV7-9 to TRBJ1-1; tentative D call: TRBD1 (5 bases). V dropped 7 bases and J dropped 0 bases, with 12 bases sitting between them. Germline V lookup: CDR1 SEHNR, CDR2 FQNEAQ (reference sequence). This CDR3 contains 14 residues. CDR3 amino acids: CASNIQGVNTEAFF. The CDR3 bases are TGTGCCAGCAACATTCAGGGCGTGAACACTGAAGCTTTCTTT.

V gene TRBV10-3 combines with J gene TRBJ2-7, with 10 bases fitting TRBD1. J lost 2 bases, V lost 1 base, and 2 bases had no gene match. This CDR3 is 15 amino acids long. Germline V gene lookup returns CDR1 ENHRY and CDR2 SYGVKD. CDR3 sequence: CAISEYGTGAYEQYF. CDR3 DNA: TGTGCCATCAGTGAGTACGGGACAGGGGCCTACGAGCAGTACTTC.

The rearrangement links TRBV29-1 to TRBJ2-7, with 8 bases identical to TRBD2. The CDR3 length is 13 residues. J lost 5 bases, V lost 3 bases, and 6 bases had no gene match. The germline V gene has CDR1 SQVTM and CDR2 ANQGSEA. The chain's CDR3 is CSVDGGVRNEQYF. The CDR3, as DNA: TGCAGCGTTGACGGGGGGGTTCGGAACGAGCAGTACTTC.

Comments on this clonotype: A much larger clone differs from this one at a single base, so this may be a read error. This chain uses TRBV6-1 with TRBJ2-5; possibly TRBD1 for D (6 bases). The CDR3 totals 14 residues. Germline CDR1 is MNHNS and CDR2 is SASEGT. V shed 4 bases and J shed 4 bases, with 13 bases lying between them. CDR3 DNA sequence: TGTGCCAGCAGTGGAGCAACAGGGTTAGAGACCCAGTACTTC. Translating gives CASSGATGLETQYF.

The rearrangement uses TRBV12-3 or TRBV12-4 and TRBJ2-1; possibly TRBD2 for D (6 bases). The CDR3 runs to 18 residues. Trimming cost V 7 bases and J 6 bases, with 28 bases left between them. The CDR3 DNA sequence: TGTGCCAGCATGGCTGCCATCCTCGGGGATACCGGGGGCAATGAGCAGTTCTTC. Protein product: CASMAAILGDTGGNEQFF.

This clonotype was seen just once. This chain uses TRBV5-6 with TRBJ2-7; no firm D call. Germline CDR1 is SGHDT and CDR2 is YYEEEE. Trimming stripped 0 bases from V and 2 bases from J, with 9 bases between. This CDR3 spans 14 amino acids. CDR3 coding DNA: TGTGCCAGCAGCTTGGTCGGGTTCCCCTACGAGCAGTACTTC. Amino acids: CASSLVGFPYEQYF.

This chain joins TRBV24-1 and TRBJ2-1; D is perhaps TRBD1 or TRBD2 (5 bases each). From germline, CDR1 is KGHDR and CDR2 SFDVKD. The CDR3 has 14 amino acids. CDR3: CTASTSGGTGREFF. The CDR3 bases are TGTACCGCCTCAACTTCAGGAGGAACAGGACGAGAGTTCTTC.

The rearrangement links TRBV4-1 to TRBJ2-5; 11 positions agree with TRBD2. V lost 1 base and J lost 1; bases outside the gene matches: 2. This CDR3 is 16 amino acids long. Germline V gene lookup returns CDR1 MGHRA and CDR2 YSYEKL. The CDR3 here is CASSQVGLAVQETQYF. As DNA, the CDR3 is TGCGCCAGCAGCCAAGTGGGACTAGCGGTCCAAGAGACCCAGTACTTC.

This sequence joins TRBV20-1 and TRBJ2-5; 10 bases agree with TRBD2. CDR3 size: 15 residues. Germline trimming cut 6 bases from V and 8 bases from J; bases unmatched to any gene: 15. CDR1 is DFQATT, CDR2 SNEGSKA, per germline (reference sequence). In nucleotides, the CDR3 is TGCAGTGCCCCGTTAGGACTAGCGGCTCGTGAAACCCAGTACTTC. Translation: CSAPLGLAARETQYF.

The table lists this clonotype with many counts. A much bigger clone sits one base away, suggesting this may be a read error. The chain has TRBV9 and TRBJ2-1; TRBD1 agrees at 7 bases. The J segment lost 10 bases and the V segment lost 0 bases, leaving 4 bases of the junction unmatched. Germline V gene lookup returns CDR1 SGDLS and CDR2 YYNGEE. There are 13 residues in the CDR3. The CDR3 DNA is TGTGCCAGCAGCGTAGTAGAGACAGGGGAGCAGTTCTTC. It encodes CASSVVETGEQFF. The whole variable domain, filled in from reference TRBV9 and TRBJ2-1, reads DSGVTQTPKHLITATGQRVTLRCSPRSGDLSVYWYQQSLDQGLQFLIQYYNGEERAKGNILERFSAQQFPDLHSELNLSSLELGDSALYFCASSVVETGEQFFGPGTRLTVL.

A remark on this clonotype: A read error may account for a junction end that differs from germline. The rearrangement links TRBV10-2 to TRBJ2-5; TRBD1 matches 9 bases. This CDR3 has 14 amino acids. Germline lookup yields CDR1 WSHSY and CDR2 SAAADI. The CDR3 DNA reads as TGTGCCATCAGAAAGGGGACAGGGTTAGAGACCCAGTACTTC. Protein: CAIRKGTGLETQYF.